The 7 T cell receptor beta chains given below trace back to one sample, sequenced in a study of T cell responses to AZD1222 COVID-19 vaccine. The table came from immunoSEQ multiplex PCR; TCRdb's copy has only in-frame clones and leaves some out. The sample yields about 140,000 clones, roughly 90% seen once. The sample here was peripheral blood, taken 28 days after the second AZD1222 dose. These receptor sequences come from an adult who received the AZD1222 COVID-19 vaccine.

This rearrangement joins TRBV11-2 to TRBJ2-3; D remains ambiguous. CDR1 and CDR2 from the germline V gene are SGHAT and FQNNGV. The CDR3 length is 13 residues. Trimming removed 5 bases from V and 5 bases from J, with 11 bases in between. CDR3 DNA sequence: TGTGCCAGCAGCCTCCCGGGTATAGATACGCAGTATTTT. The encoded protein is CASSLPGIDTQYF.

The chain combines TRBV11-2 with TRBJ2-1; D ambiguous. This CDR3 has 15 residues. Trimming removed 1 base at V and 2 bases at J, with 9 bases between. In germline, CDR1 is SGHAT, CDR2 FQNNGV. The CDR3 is CASSLGRTPYNEQFF. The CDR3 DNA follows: TGTGCCAGCAGCTTAGGGCGGACCCCCTACAATGAGCAGTTCTTC.

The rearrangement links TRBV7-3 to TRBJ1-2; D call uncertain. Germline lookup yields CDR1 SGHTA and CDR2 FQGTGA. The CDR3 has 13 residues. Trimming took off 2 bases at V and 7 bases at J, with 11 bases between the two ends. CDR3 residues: CASSLLPGSGYTF. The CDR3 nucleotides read TGTGCCAGCAGCTTATTACCCGGTTCTGGCTACACCTTC.

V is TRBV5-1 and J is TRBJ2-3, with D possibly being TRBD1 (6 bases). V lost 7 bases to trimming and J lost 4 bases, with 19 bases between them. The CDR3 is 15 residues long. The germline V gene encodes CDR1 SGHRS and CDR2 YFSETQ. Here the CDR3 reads CASHPGANTPDTQYF. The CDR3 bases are TGCGCCAGCCACCCAGGGGCCAATACTCCAGATACGCAGTATTTT. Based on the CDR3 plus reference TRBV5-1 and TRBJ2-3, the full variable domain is KAGVTQTPRYLIKTRGQQVTLSCSPISGHRSVSWYQQTPGQGLQFLFEYFSETQRNKGNFPGRFSGRQFSNSRSEMNVSTLELGDSALYLCASHPGANTPDTQYFGPGTRLTVL.

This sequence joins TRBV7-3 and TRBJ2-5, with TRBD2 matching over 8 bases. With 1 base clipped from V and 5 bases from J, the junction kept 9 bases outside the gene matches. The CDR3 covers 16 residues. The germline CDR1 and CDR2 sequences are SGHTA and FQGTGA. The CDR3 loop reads CASSLNGGAGAETQYF. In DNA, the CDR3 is TGTGCCAGCAGCTTAAACGGTGGAGCGGGAGCGGAGACCCAGTACTTC.

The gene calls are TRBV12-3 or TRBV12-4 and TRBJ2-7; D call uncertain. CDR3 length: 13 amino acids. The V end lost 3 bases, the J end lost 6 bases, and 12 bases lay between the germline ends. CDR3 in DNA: TGTGCCAGCAGTTTGAACGCGAGGCGCGAGCAGTACTTC. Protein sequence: CASSLNARREQYF.

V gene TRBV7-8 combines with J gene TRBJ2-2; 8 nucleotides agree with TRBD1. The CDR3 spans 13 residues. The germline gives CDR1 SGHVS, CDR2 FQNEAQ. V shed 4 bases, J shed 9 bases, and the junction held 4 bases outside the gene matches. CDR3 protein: CASSSDRGRELFF. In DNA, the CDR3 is TGTGCCAGCAGCTCAGACAGGGGCCGGGAGCTGTTTTTT.